Shown below are 27 T cell receptor beta chains from a single sample sequenced in a study of T cells after yellow fever vaccination. TCRdb called the 5' RACE reads again in MiXCR, with one record for every CDR3 protein. The sample includes hundreds of thousands of distinct CDR3 sequences, 6.2% of them seen just once. Here the sequenced sample was PBMCs, taken 5 days after the yellow fever booster vaccination. The receptors derive from a man aged 25-45 years who received the YFV17D yellow fever vaccine.

This clonotype showed up many times. The rearrangement links TRBV20-1 to TRBJ2-3; no clear D. In germline, CDR1 is DFQATT, CDR2 SNEGSKA (reference sequence). Trimming took off 5 bases at V and 5 bases at J, with 11 bases between the two ends. The CDR3 is 12 residues long. CDR3 sequence reads: CSAPDLGDTQYF. The CDR3 DNA is TGCAGTGCTCCCGATCTAGGAGATACGCAGTATTTT.

The J gene is TRBJ2-1, the V gene TRBV7-2; D is ambiguous. Germline-derived CDR1 and CDR2 are SGHTA and FQGNSA. This CDR3 contains 13 residues. V lost 8 bases and J lost 6, with 14 bases in between. The CDR3 sequence is CASGEMASNEQFF. The CDR3 bases are TGTGCCAGCGGTGAAATGGCATCCAATGAGCAGTTCTTC.

This clonotype was seen only a few times. One end of the junction is discordant with germline, which a read error may explain. The chain joins TRBV7-7 to TRBJ2-5, with D perhaps matching TRBD1 (5 bases). This CDR3 has 14 residues. Germline values: CDR1 SSHAT, CDR2 FNYEAQ (reference sequence). This CDR3 reads CASSPGGKTGTQYF. The CDR3 region has the DNA TGTGCTAGCAGCCCGGGTGGCAAAACAGGTACCCAGTACTTC.

This clonotype appeared a few times. The genes are TRBV7-2 and TRBJ2-1, with 9 bases matching TRBD2. The V and J ends lost 1 base and 5 bases, in that order; junction bases with no gene match: 3. This CDR3 contains 15 residues. The V gene's germline CDR1 is SGHTA and CDR2 FQGNSA. This chain's CDR3 is CASSLELAGHNEQFF. The CDR3 DNA sequence: TGTGCCAGCAGCTTAGAACTAGCGGGCCACAATGAGCAGTTCTTC. The entire variable domain, with the rest obtained from reference TRBV7-2 and TRBJ2-1, is as follows: GAGVSQSPSNKVTEKGKDVELRCDPISGHTALYWYRQSLGQGLEFLIYFQGNSAPDKSGLPSDRFSAERTGGSVSTLTIQRTQQEDSAVYLCASSLELAGHNEQFFGPGTRLTVL.

This clonotype was detected a few times. CDR3: CSAKGLAGRQETQYF. The CDR3 bases are TGCAGCGCCAAGGGACTAGCGGGCCGCCAAGAGACCCAGTACTTC. The chain has TRBV20-1 and TRBJ2-5; 12 bases map to TRBD2. This CDR3 spans 15 amino acids. The V gene's germline CDR1 is DFQATT and CDR2 SNEGSKA (reference sequence).

The rearrangement joins TRBV7-9 to TRBJ1-5; D is uncertain. Germline CDR1 is SEHNR and CDR2 is FQNEAQ (reference sequence). CDR3 size: 14 residues. V lost 1 base to trimming and J lost 2 bases, with 6 bases between them. The CDR3 DNA reads as TGTGCCAGCAGCTTAGGCCTGGGCAATCAGCCCCAGCATTTT. It codes for CASSLGLGNQPQHF.

The chain recombines TRBV19 with TRBJ2-7; 7 bases map to TRBD2. Germline CDR1 LNHDA, CDR2 SQIVND (reference sequence). There are 15 residues in the CDR3. Unmatched junction bases numbered 11, after V lost 5 bases and J lost 4 bases. CDR3 sequence (DNA): TGTGCCAGTAGTCCGGGACTACAAGGCTTATACGAGCAGTACTTC. Its protein is CASSPGLQGLYEQYF. Using reference TRBV19 and TRBJ2-7 for the parts outside the CDR3, the full variable domain is DGGITQSPKYLFRKEGQNVTLSCEQNLNHDAMYWYRQDPGQGLRLIYYSQIVNDFQKGDIAEGYSVSREKKESFPLTVTSAQKNPTAFYLCASSPGLQGLYEQYFGPGTRLTVT.

The chain couples TRBV7-9 to TRBJ1-6; D remains ambiguous. V was clipped by 5 bases and J by 9 bases, with 8 bases between them. Germline V gives CDR1 SEHNR, CDR2 FQNEAQ (reference sequence). This CDR3 has 12 residues. The CDR3 loop is CASSTTGSPLHF. CDR3 in DNA: TGTGCCAGCAGCACGACGGGTTCACCCCTCCACTTT.

The chain combines TRBV20-1 with TRBJ1-4; 9 bases align to TRBD1. The junction had 10 bases not matched to a gene; V was cut back by 2 bases and J by 12 bases. Germline loops: CDR1 DFQATT, CDR2 SNEGSKA (reference sequence). CDR3 size: 14 residues. The CDR3 here is CSARSGTGSVELFF. In DNA, the CDR3 is TGCAGTGCTAGATCCGGGACAGGGTCCGTAGAACTGTTTTTT.

This clonotype was counted between two and nine times. V is TRBV9 and J is TRBJ2-1; D is possibly TRBD2 (5 bases). CDR3 length: 12 amino acids. V shed 4 bases and J shed 12 bases, with 14 bases lying between them. Germline V gives CDR1 SGDLS, CDR2 YYNGEE. The CDR3 sequence: CASSPGRDRQFF. CDR3 nucleotides: TGTGCCAGCAGCCCTGGGAGAGACCGGCAGTTCTTC.

This clonotype was picked up many times. The rearrangement links TRBV20-1 to TRBJ2-1; no definite D call. This CDR3 is built from 16 residues. The germline V gene encodes CDR1 DFQATT and CDR2 SNEGSKA (reference sequence). Trimming took off 3 bases at V and 0 bases at J, with 15 bases between the two ends. In DNA, the CDR3 is TGCAGTGCTAGGGTGCTGGGGTACAGCTCCTACAATGAGCAGTTCTTC. This encodes CSARVLGYSSYNEQFF.

The gene calls are TRBV30 and TRBJ2-7; 9 bases agree with TRBD1. J lost 2 bases, V lost 3 bases, and 2 bases had no gene match. Germline V gives CDR1 GTSNPN, CDR2 SVGIG (reference sequence). The CDR3 is 13 residues long. This CDR3 is CAWRDRGTYEQYF. CDR3 in DNA: TGTGCCTGGAGGGACAGGGGAACCTACGAGCAGTACTTC.

This clonotype appeared a few times. The chain couples TRBV7-2 to TRBJ2-1; perhaps TRBD2 as D (5 bases). Germline lookup yields CDR1 SGHTA and CDR2 FQGNSA. This CDR3 is 13 amino acids long. V lost 6 bases and J lost 5, with 11 bases in between. The CDR3 protein is CASRQSGNNEQFF. The DNA for the CDR3 is TGTGCCAGCAGACAGAGCGGAAACAATGAGCAGTTCTTC. Full variable domain (missing parts from reference TRBV7-2 and TRBJ2-1): GAGVSQSPSNKVTEKGKDVELRCDPISGHTALYWYRQSLGQGLEFLIYFQGNSAPDKSGLPSDRFSAERTGGSVSTLTIQRTQQEDSAVYLCASRQSGNNEQFFGPGTRLTVL.

This clonotype was found many times. The genes are TRBV7-9 and TRBJ2-1; possibly TRBD1 or TRBD2 for D (5 bases each). Germline lookup yields CDR1 SEHNR and CDR2 FQNEAQ (reference sequence). This CDR3 comprises 15 residues. The V gene lost 5 bases and the J gene lost 0 bases, with 11 bases spanning the gap. The CDR3 sequence: CASSPMGVSYNEQFF. The CDR3 DNA sequence: TGTGCCAGCAGCCCCATGGGGGTCTCCTACAATGAGCAGTTCTTC.

The table lists this clonotype with a few counts. J is TRBJ2-3 and V is TRBV29-1; TRBD1 matches at 8 bases. Germline V gene data show CDR1 as SQVTM and CDR2 as ANQGSEA. CDR3 length: 15 amino acids. V shed 4 bases and J 2 bases; nucleotides not matched to a gene: 8. This CDR3 reads CSVGHRQGYTDTQYF. The CDR3 DNA reads as TGCAGCGTTGGCCACCGACAGGGGTACACAGATACGCAGTATTTT.

The table lists this clonotype with a few counts. This chain links TRBV19 with TRBJ2-2; D ambiguous. Germline V CDR1 and CDR2: LNHDA, SQIVND (reference sequence). The CDR3 length is 15 residues. Trimming pared 6 bases from V and 5 bases from J, leaving 16 bases between. In DNA, the CDR3 is TGTGCCAGTAGATACGTGTGGGGATGGACCGGGGAGCTGTTTTTT. Protein product: CASRYVWGWTGELFF.

Points on this clonotype: Given a much more abundant clone one base away, this may be a read error. The genes are TRBV27 and TRBJ2-7; 7 bases fit TRBD2. The junction had 18 bases not matched to a gene; V was cut back by 4 bases and J by 3 bases. The CDR3 has 18 amino acids. Germline-derived CDR1 and CDR2 are MNHEY and SMNVEV (reference sequence). The CDR3 region is CASSSTPAGRPPDYEQYF. In nucleotides, the CDR3 is TGTGCCAGCAGTTCAACACCAGCGGGAAGGCCCCCTGACTACGAGCAGTACTTC.

This rearrangement joins TRBV5-1 to TRBJ2-5, with 9 bases that match TRBD1. This CDR3 is 13 amino acids long. Trimming removed 7 bases from V and 2 bases from J; junction bases left unmatched: 3. The V gene's germline CDR1 is SGHRS and CDR2 YFSETQ. CDR3 sequence (DNA): TGCGCCAGCGCGGGACAGGGACAAGAGACCCAGTACTTC. This sequence encodes CASAGQGQETQYF.

This clonotype appeared a few times. The genes are TRBV19 and TRBJ2-7, with 8 bases lining up with TRBD1. Germline V gene lookup returns CDR1 LNHDA and CDR2 SQIVND (reference sequence). The length of the CDR3 is 13 residues. V shed 5 bases and J 4 bases; nucleotides not matched to a gene: 4. CDR3 sequence: CASSDRGTYEQYF. The CDR3 nucleotides are TGTGCCAGTAGTGACAGGGGTACTTACGAGCAGTACTTC.

The sample holds many counts of this clonotype. This chain joins TRBV7-6 and TRBJ2-2; D might be TRBD1 (5 bases). V lost 3 bases, J lost 6 bases, and 17 bases lay in between. CDR3 length: 16 amino acids. Germline V lookup: CDR1 SGHVS, CDR2 FNYEAQ. CDR3 coding DNA: TGTGCCAGCAGCTTCACTGGGGTCAGGGCGCCCGGGGAGCTGTTTTTT. Its translation is CASSFTGVRAPGELFF.

This clonotype was counted only a few times. The genes are TRBV19 and TRBJ2-2, with D hard to call. V was trimmed by 6 bases and J by 6 bases, leaving 5 bases between them. The CDR3 sequence is 11 residues long. Germline CDR1 reads LNHDA; CDR2 reads SQIVND (reference sequence). DNA for the CDR3: TGTGCCAGTAGACACGCCGGGGAGCTGTTTTTT. Its protein is CASRHAGELFF.

Many counts were recorded for this clonotype. V usage is TRBV6-5 and J usage is TRBJ2-3; 8 nucleotides line up with TRBD1. The CDR3 loop spans 18 amino acids. Germline CDR1 is MNHEY and CDR2 is SVGAGI. V dropped 0 bases and J dropped 4; count of bases not matched to a gene: 12. CDR3 loop: CASSYSGSIQGVSDTQYF. The CDR3 nucleotides read TGTGCCAGCAGTTACTCGGGGAGTATACAGGGGGTGTCAGATACGCAGTATTTT.

Ten or more counts support this clonotype. This chain links TRBV20-1 with TRBJ2-3, with 9 bases matching TRBD2. This CDR3 is 17 amino acids long. With V trimmed by 5 bases and J by 1 base, 13 bases remained unmatched. The germline V gene has CDR1 DFQATT and CDR2 SNEGSKA (reference sequence). In nucleotides, the CDR3 is TGCAGTGCTCTCCGCCCCTCTAGCGGGAAGCGCACAGATACGCAGTATTTT. Residues: CSALRPSSGKRTDTQYF.

This clonotype was recorded many times. The gene calls are TRBV14 and TRBJ2-5, with D possibly called TRBD1 or TRBD2 (5 bases each). From germline, CDR1 is SGHDN and CDR2 FVKESK. V lost 2 bases to trimming and J lost 3 bases, with 13 bases between them. The CDR3 runs 15 residues. The DNA for the CDR3 is TGTGCCAGCAGCCAAAATTGGGGGATCGAAGAGACCCAGTACTTC. Its protein product is CASSQNWGIEETQYF.

The table lists this clonotype with many counts. The V gene is TRBV5-1, the J gene TRBJ2-1, with unresolved D. The germline CDR1 and CDR2 sequences are SGHRS and YFSETQ. The CDR3 sequence is 13 residues long. The V and J ends lost 6 bases and 8 bases respectively, with 15 bases between them. This chain's CDR3 is CASTPLPWDEQFF. For the CDR3, the DNA is TGCGCCAGCACCCCACTACCGTGGGATGAGCAGTTCTTC. Together with reference TRBV5-1 and TRBJ2-1, the CDR3 gives the full variable domain: KAGVTQTPRYLIKTRGQQVTLSCSPISGHRSVSWYQQTPGQGLQFLFEYFSETQRNKGNFPGRFSGRQFSNSRSEMNVSTLELGDSALYLCASTPLPWDEQFFGPGTRLTVL.

This clonotype was observed at least ten times. For the CDR3, the DNA is TGTGCCAGCAGCGCCTCCAGGCACGGGAACACTGAAGCTTTCTTT. This codes for CASSASRHGNTEAFF. V and J are TRBV7-9 and TRBJ1-1; unclear D gene. The germline V and J ends were trimmed by 5 bases and 1 base, with 14 bases remaining between them. Germline values: CDR1 SEHNR, CDR2 FQNEAQ (reference sequence). The CDR3 spans 15 residues.

The chain carries TRBV10-1 and TRBJ2-2; TRBD1 agrees at 9 bases. CDR1 WNHNN and CDR2 SYGVQD come from the germline V gene (reference sequence). J lost 5 bases, V lost 8 bases, and 3 bases had no gene match. The CDR3 loop spans 13 amino acids. The CDR3 DNA is TGCGCCAGCGGGGGACAGGGAACCGGGGAGCTGTTTTTT. Encoded protein: CASGGQGTGELFF.